The sequence of this T cell receptor (beta chain) was determined in a study of response to subunit inactivated influenza vaccine (dated 2018 in TCRdb). General notes on the study: To follow how T cells responded to a trivalent subunit inactivated influenza vaccine, the researchers relied on deep quantitative profiling of the T cell receptor repertoire. What the authors observed across the whole study: The authors proposed that each seasonal influenza vaccination may bring in only a limited number of new T cells.

This clonotype has at least ten counts. Its specific antigen is unknown. It has no much larger one-base neighbor in the sample; base qualities were not kept. For CDR1 and CDR2, the germline V gene lists SQVTM and ANQGSEA. Relative to germline, V is 5 bases shorter and J is 3 bases shorter, with 14 bases between their ends. The CDR3 goes from the cysteine to the phenylalanine over 14 residues. The kept DNA is CDR3 alone, 42 bases in frame from the first base. Libraries were made using RT-PCR. Sequencing took place on an Illumina HiSeq 2500. TCRdb reprocessed the public reads (quality trimming at Q25 with fastp, clone calling with MiXCR) and kept in-frame beta chains. When rows share a CDR3 protein, they turn into one entry using the most common DNA and genes. The sample table records about half a million distinct CDR3 sequences; 7.6% of these occur just once. The ten largest account for 10% to 15% of the sample.

The sequenced sample was PBMCs from blood, obtained less than 30 months after vaccination. This receptor was taken from a man between 50 and 75 years old who received an inactivated influenza vaccine. Donor details come from another sample of the same person, matched by shared clones. In this chain, TRBV29-1 is recombined with TRBJ2-1; TRBD1 is a possible D gene, resting on 5 matching bases. The DNA sequence reads TGCAGCGTTAGACAGTTCCTAGACTACAATGAGCAGTTCTTC. It translates to CSVRQFLDYNEQFF.